Below, 30 T cell receptor beta chains from the same sample are listed, as sequenced in a study of graft-versus-host responses after intestinal transplantation. This table comes from immunoSEQ multiplex PCR, and its TCRdb copy is limited to in-frame clones, with some not included. The sample lists tens of thousands of clones; around 43% were seen once. Irradiated, violet-dye-labeled stimulator cells, 200,000 in number, were plated with 200,000 CFSE-labeled responder cells. Sequencing was performed on alloreactive CD8+ T cells from a mixed lymphocyte reaction culture, taken before intestinal transplant. Specified subset: CFSE-low proliferating T cells sorted from approximately 6-day pre-transplant mixed lymphocyte reaction (GvH or HvG direction). The receptors here all came from a human patient who received an intestinal transplant.

J is TRBJ2-7 and V is TRBV6-5; TRBD1 matches 7 bases. The CDR3 extends over 14 amino acids. Trimming at V came to 5 bases and at J to 1 base, leaving 5 bases not matched to a gene. Germline CDR1 reads MNHEY; CDR2 reads SVGAGI. The CDR3 sequence: CASSEVGQSYEQYF. As DNA, the CDR3 is TGTGCCAGCAGTGAAGTGGGACAGTCCTACGAGCAGTACTTC.

The V call is TRBV2, the J call TRBJ1-5; 11 bases fit TRBD1. J gave up 1 base and V 7 bases, and 12 bases lay outside the gene matches. Germline V gene sequence: CDR1 SNHLY, CDR2 FYNNEI. The CDR3 spans 18 residues. The CDR3 here is CASTTDRGPPPSNQPQHF. Here the CDR3 DNA reads TGTGCCAGCACAACGGACAGGGGGCCCCCCCCGAGCAATCAGCCCCAGCATTTT.

The genes are TRBV2 and TRBJ2-3, with TRBD2 matching over 11 bases. From germline, CDR1 is SNHLY and CDR2 FYNNEI. The CDR3 totals 15 residues. The junction had 7 bases not matched to a gene; V was cut back by 8 bases and J by 3 bases. The CDR3 sequence is CASDLLAGATDTQYF. CDR3 nucleotides: TGTGCCAGCGATTTACTAGCGGGAGCTACAGATACGCAGTATTTT. Full variable domain (outside the CDR3, taken from reference TRBV2 and TRBJ2-3): EPEVTQTPSHQVTQMGQEVILRCVPISNHLYFYWYRQILGQKVEFLVSFYNNEISEKSEIFDDQFSVERPDGSNFTLKIRSTKLEDSAMYFCASDLLAGATDTQYFGPGTRLTVL.

The gene calls are TRBV7-8 and TRBJ2-7; D is unresolved. V was shortened by 3 bases and J by 5 bases, with 11 bases between the two germline ends. There are 13 residues in the CDR3. Per the germline V gene, CDR1 is SGHVS and CDR2 is FQNEAQ. The CDR3 spells CASSFFLLDEQYF. DNA for the CDR3: TGTGCCAGCAGCTTCTTCCTCTTGGACGAGCAGTACTTC. Full variable domain (missing parts from reference TRBV7-8 and TRBJ2-7): GAGVSQSPRYKVAKRGQDVALRCDPISGHVSLFWYQQALGQGPEFLTYFQNEAQLDKSGLPSDRFFAERPEGSVSTLKIQRTQQEDSAVYLCASSFFLLDEQYFGPGTRLTVT.

J is TRBJ2-7 and V is TRBV7-9; 8 positions match TRBD2. The CDR3 spans 16 residues. From germline, CDR1 is SEHNR and CDR2 FQNEAQ (reference sequence). Trimming took 5 bases from V and 5 from J; bases not matched to a gene: 14. The CDR3 loop is CASSPRTSPIANEQYF. For the CDR3, the DNA is TGTGCCAGCAGCCCAAGGACTAGCCCAATTGCCAACGAGCAGTACTTC. Using reference TRBV7-9 and TRBJ2-7 for the parts outside the CDR3, the full variable domain is DTGVSQNPRHKITKRGQNVTFRCDPISEHNRLYWYRQTLGQGPEFLTYFQNEAQLEKSRLLSDRFSAERPKGSFSTLEIQRTEQGDSAMYLCASSPRTSPIANEQYFGPGTRLTVT.

This clone is deemed medium-sized. The V gene is TRBV5-4, the J gene TRBJ2-7, with TRBD2 matching over 10 bases. V shed 0 bases and J 4 bases; nucleotides not matched to a gene: 10. The CDR3 spans 17 residues. The germline V gene has CDR1 SGHNT and CDR2 YYREEE (reference sequence). CDR3 sequence reads: CASSLGGTSGTLYEQYF. CDR3 sequence (DNA): TGTGCCAGCAGCTTGGGAGGCACTAGCGGGACTCTATACGAGCAGTACTTC.

This clone has only a few counts. The chain recombines TRBV19 with TRBJ1-5, with D possibly matching TRBD1 (5 bases). Germline V gives CDR1 LNHDA, CDR2 SQIVND (reference sequence). This CDR3 contains 17 residues. Trimming stripped 4 bases from V and 0 bases from J, with 16 bases between. The chain's CDR3 is CASSNPQGIVSNQPQHF. The CDR3 region has the DNA TGTGCCAGTAGTAACCCCCAGGGTATAGTTAGCAATCAGCCCCAGCATTTT.

This clone has a handful of counts. J is TRBJ1-1 and V is TRBV5-1; D gene unclear. The length of the CDR3 is 13 residues. CDR1 is SGHRS and CDR2 is YFSETQ in the germline V gene. Trimming cost V 2 bases and J 1 base, with 6 bases left between them. The CDR3 coding sequence is TGCGCCAGCAGCTTCGGGCAGAACACTGAAGCTTTCTTT. Protein sequence: CASSFGQNTEAFF.

The chain recombines TRBV29-1 with TRBJ2-5, with D perhaps TRBD1 or TRBD2 (7 bases each). The ends were cut back, 2 bases at V and 5 bases at J, with 9 bases in the middle. The CDR3 sequence is 12 residues long. Germline-derived CDR1 and CDR2 are SQVTM and ANQGSEA. CDR3: CSVEQGGETQYF. CDR3 sequence (DNA): TGCAGCGTTGAACAGGGGGGGGAGACCCAGTACTTC.

CDR3 in DNA: TGTGCCAGCAGTTCCGGACAGGAGAATCAGCCCCAGCATTTT. This translates into CASSSGQENQPQHF. J is TRBJ1-5 and V is TRBV27; 7 bases match TRBD1. The CDR3 runs to 14 residues. V lost 4 bases, J lost 4 bases, and 4 bases stayed unmatched. Germline V gene sequence: CDR1 MNHEY, CDR2 SMNVEV (reference sequence).

The rearrangement uses TRBV5-1 and TRBJ2-1, with 7 bases lining up with TRBD2. V dropped 0 bases and J dropped 4; count of bases not matched to a gene: 10. The CDR3 length is 17 residues. Germline-derived CDR1 and CDR2 are SGHRS and YFSETQ. The CDR3 is CASSLALGREWYNEQFF. The CDR3 bases are TGCGCCAGCAGCTTGGCCCTCGGGCGGGAGTGGTACAATGAGCAGTTCTTC.

This chain joins TRBV6-4 and TRBJ1-2, with unresolved D. This CDR3 has 17 residues. Per germline, CDR1 MRHNA and CDR2 SNTAGT. V was trimmed by 5 bases and J by 4 bases, leaving 23 bases between them. CDR3 nucleotides: TGTGCCAGCAGTTTAGGCCCCCCACACGGAAAGACCTATGGCTACACCTTC. The encoded protein is CASSLGPPHGKTYGYTF.

The gene calls are TRBV5-1 and TRBJ2-3; D unclear. Germline CDR1 and CDR2: SGHRS and YFSETQ. The CDR3 runs to 16 residues. V was clipped by 2 bases and J by 4 bases, with 17 bases between them. CDR3 bases: TGCGCCAGCAGCTTAGGCGACCCAAGAGTTTCAGATACGCAGTATTTT. Amino acid sequence: CASSLGDPRVSDTQYF.

V is TRBV6-5 and J is TRBJ2-4; maybe TRBD2 (6 bases). The CDR3 totals 15 residues. Germline values: CDR1 MNHEY, CDR2 SVGAGI. V lost 5 bases and J lost 2, with 13 bases in between. This CDR3 is CASSLAKETKNIQYF. The CDR3, as DNA: TGTGCCAGCAGTCTAGCGAAGGAGACCAAAAACATTCAGTACTTC.

The chain is built from TRBV11-2 and TRBJ1-6, with 10 bases that match TRBD1. This CDR3 region has 15 residues. After removal of 5 bases from V and 7 bases from J, the junction contained 5 bases not matched to a gene. Germline V lookup: CDR1 SGHAT, CDR2 FQNNGV. This CDR3 is CASSTGQGENSPLHF. CDR3 DNA sequence: TGTGCCAGCAGCACCGGACAGGGGGAGAATTCACCCCTCCACTTT.

This chain links TRBV19 with TRBJ2-7; 7 positions match TRBD1. The CDR3 totals 17 residues. Germline loops: CDR1 LNHDA, CDR2 SQIVND (reference sequence). Germline trimming cut 4 bases from V and 2 bases from J; bases unmatched to any gene: 14. The CDR3, as DNA: TGTGCCAGTAGTAGGAGGACAGGAAGGTTGACGACCTACGAGCAGTACTTC. Amino acids: CASSRRTGRLTTYEQYF.

This clone occurred a few times. The chain couples TRBV11-3 to TRBJ2-7; no clear D. The CDR3 is made up of 13 amino acids. V was cut by 1 base and J by 5 bases, with 9 bases left in between. Germline CDR1 reads SGHNT; CDR2 reads YENEEA. This CDR3 is CASSLGSWDEQYF. The CDR3 DNA is TGTGCCAGCAGCTTAGGGTCCTGGGACGAGCAGTACTTC.

This clone has more than one count but fewer than ten. The CDR3 protein is CASSSRQITDTQYF. The CDR3 coding sequence is TGTGCCAGCAGTTCCCGACAGATCACAGATACGCAGTATTTT. The chain joins TRBV28 to TRBJ2-3; TRBD1 might be the D (5 bases). V lost 4 bases, J lost 2 bases, and 10 bases lay in between. Germline lookup yields CDR1 MDHEN and CDR2 SYDVKM. The CDR3 consists of 14 residues.

This clone has more than one count but fewer than ten. The CDR3 region has the DNA TGTGCCAGCTCACTGGGTGCGAACACTGAAGCTTTCTTT. Translation: CASSLGANTEAFF. V and J are TRBV18 and TRBJ1-1; D is uncertain. Germline V CDR1 and CDR2: KGHSH, LQKENI. This CDR3 comprises 13 residues. Trimming pared 4 bases from V and 1 base from J, leaving 7 bases between.

CDR3 in amino acids: CAWRNTGYQYF. DNA for the CDR3: TGTGCCTGGAGAAACACAGGGTACCAGTACTTC. The chain carries TRBV30 and TRBJ2-7; TRBD1 might be the D (6 bases). The CDR3 contains 11 residues. CDR1 GTSNPN and CDR2 SVGIG come from the germline V gene (reference sequence). V was pared by 3 bases and J by 10 bases, with 13 bases between.

This sequence joins TRBV2 and TRBJ2-7; 7 bases align to TRBD1. With 9 bases clipped from V and 3 bases from J, the junction kept 14 bases outside the gene matches. The germline V gene has CDR1 SNHLY and CDR2 FYNNEI. The CDR3 length is 15 residues. This CDR3 reads CASKQHGQDVYEQYF. The CDR3 DNA reads TGTGCCAGTAAACAACATGGACAGGATGTCTACGAGCAGTACTTC. Full variable domain (missing parts from reference TRBV2 and TRBJ2-7): EPEVTQTPSHQVTQMGQEVILRCVPISNHLYFYWYRQILGQKVEFLVSFYNNEISEKSEIFDDQFSVERPDGSNFTLKIRSTKLEDSAMYFCASKQHGQDVYEQYFGPGTRLTVT.

The chain uses TRBV11-2 and TRBJ1-1; maybe TRBD1 (5 bases). Germline values: CDR1 SGHAT, CDR2 FQNNGV. The V end was cut by 3 bases, the J end by 4 bases, with 12 bases between. The CDR3 has 14 amino acids. The CDR3 is CASSFVGGTTEAFF. The DNA of the CDR3 is TGTGCCAGCAGCTTTGTCGGGGGGACCACTGAAGCTTTCTTT.

The chain has TRBV19 and TRBJ1-5; tentative D call: TRBD1 (6 bases). V lost 5 bases, J lost 1 base, and 12 bases lay in between. Germline V gene lookup returns CDR1 LNHDA and CDR2 SQIVND (reference sequence). The CDR3 loop spans 15 amino acids. CDR3 nucleotide sequence: TGTGCCAGTAGTTGGGGGCTGGGAAGCAATCAGCCCCAGCATTTT. Its protein product is CASSWGLGSNQPQHF.

This clone was observed a single time. The chain links TRBV5-1 to TRBJ2-3; the match to TRBD2 covers 11 bases. In germline, CDR1 is SGHRS, CDR2 YFSETQ. CDR3 length equals 15 residues. Trimming cost V 4 bases and J 2 bases; bases outside gene matches: 3. The CDR3 DNA follows: TGCGCCAGCAGCGAACTAGCGGGAGCCACAGATACGCAGTATTTT. This gives the protein CASSELAGATDTQYF.

This sequence joins TRBV19 and TRBJ2-2, with TRBD1 matching 7 bases. Germline-derived CDR1 and CDR2 are LNHDA and SQIVND (reference sequence). The CDR3 runs 15 residues. Trimming cost V 3 bases and J 4 bases; bases outside gene matches: 5. The CDR3 DNA is TGTGCCAGTAGTATCCGACAGGGAGTCACCGGGGAGCTGTTTTTT. Amino acids: CASSIRQGVTGELFF.

The chain joins TRBV5-1 to TRBJ2-3; TRBD1 agrees at 10 bases. The CDR3 consists of 15 residues. The V gene end was trimmed by 4 bases and the J gene end by 4 bases; junction bases not matched to a gene: 6. Germline CDR1 and CDR2: SGHRS and YFSETQ. CDR3 sequence reads: CASSGRDRGSDTQYF. CDR3 DNA sequence: TGCGCCAGCAGCGGACGGGACAGGGGATCAGATACGCAGTATTTT.

The genes are TRBV2 and TRBJ2-1; weak D call: TRBD2 (6 bases). This CDR3 region has 17 residues. Germline V gene sequence: CDR1 SNHLY, CDR2 FYNNEI. The V and J ends lost 3 bases and 6 bases respectively, with 21 bases between them. The CDR3: CASSDVTSWIVGNEQFF. CDR3 bases: TGTGCCAGCAGTGACGTTACTAGCTGGATCGTGGGCAATGAGCAGTTCTTC.

For the CDR3, the DNA is TGTGCCAGTAGTAGGAGGCGGACAGATACGCAGTATTTT. Encoded protein: CASSRRRTDTQYF. The chain employs TRBV19 and TRBJ2-3; D might be TRBD2 (5 bases). The V gene's germline CDR1 is LNHDA and CDR2 SQIVND (reference sequence). V was clipped by 4 bases and J by 3 bases, with 8 bases between them. The CDR3 length is 13 residues. Full variable domain (remainder filled in from reference TRBV19 and TRBJ2-3): DGGITQSPKYLFRKEGQNVTLSCEQNLNHDAMYWYRQDPGQGLRLIYYSQIVNDFQKGDIAEGYSVSREKKESFPLTVTSAQKNPTAFYLCASSRRRTDTQYFGPGTRLTVL.

This clone was seen only a few times. V and J are TRBV5-1 and TRBJ2-1, with D possibly being TRBD2 (6 bases). CDR1 SGHRS and CDR2 YFSETQ come from the germline V gene. Trimming left V 5 bases short and J 0 bases short, with 12 bases between. This CDR3 has 15 residues. The CDR3 region is CASSTTGDSYNEQFF. DNA for the CDR3: TGCGCCAGCAGTACTACGGGGGACTCCTACAATGAGCAGTTCTTC.

The chain has TRBV9 and TRBJ2-7; 8 bases fit TRBD2. This CDR3 has 15 amino acids. Germline lookup yields CDR1 SGDLS and CDR2 YYNGEE. V shed 4 bases and J 3 bases; nucleotides not matched to a gene: 9. In DNA, the CDR3 is TGTGCCAGCAGCTTAGGACTAGCTAGCGACTACGAGCAGTACTTC. Residues: CASSLGLASDYEQYF. The variable domain in full, with the rest retrieved from reference TRBV9 and TRBJ2-7, is DSGVTQTPKHLITATGQRVTLRCSPRSGDLSVYWYQQSLDQGLQFLIQYYNGEERAKGNILERFSAQQFPDLHSELNLSSLELGDSALYFCASSLGLASDYEQYFGPGTRLTVT.